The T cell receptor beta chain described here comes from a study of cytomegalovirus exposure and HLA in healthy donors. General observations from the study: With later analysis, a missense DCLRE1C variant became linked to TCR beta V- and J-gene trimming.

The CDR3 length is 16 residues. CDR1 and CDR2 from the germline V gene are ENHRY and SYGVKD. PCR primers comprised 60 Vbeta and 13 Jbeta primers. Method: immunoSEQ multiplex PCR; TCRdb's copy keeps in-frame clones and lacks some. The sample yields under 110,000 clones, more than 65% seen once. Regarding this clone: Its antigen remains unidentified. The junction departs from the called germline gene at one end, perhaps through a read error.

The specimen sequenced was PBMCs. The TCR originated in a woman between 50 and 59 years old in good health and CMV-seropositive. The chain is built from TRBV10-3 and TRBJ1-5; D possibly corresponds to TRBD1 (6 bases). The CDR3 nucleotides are TGTGCCATCAGTGAGGCGGGGGGGCTCGGGAATCGGCCCCAGCATTTT. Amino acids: CAISEAGGLGNRPQHF.